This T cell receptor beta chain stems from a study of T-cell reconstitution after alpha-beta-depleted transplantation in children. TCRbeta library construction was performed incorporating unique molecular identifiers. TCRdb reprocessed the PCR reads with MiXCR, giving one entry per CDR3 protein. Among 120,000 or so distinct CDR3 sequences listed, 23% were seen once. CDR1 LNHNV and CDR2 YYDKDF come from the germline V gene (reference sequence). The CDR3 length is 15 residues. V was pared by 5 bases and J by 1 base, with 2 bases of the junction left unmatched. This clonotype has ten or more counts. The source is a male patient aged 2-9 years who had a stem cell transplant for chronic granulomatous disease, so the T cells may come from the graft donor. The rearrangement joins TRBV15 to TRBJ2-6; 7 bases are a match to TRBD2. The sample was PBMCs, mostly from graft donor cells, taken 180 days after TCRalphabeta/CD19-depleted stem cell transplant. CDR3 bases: TGTGCCACCAGCGGGACTAAATCTGGGGCCAACGTCCTGACTTTC. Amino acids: CATSGTKSGANVLTF.